The 4 T cell receptor beta chains below were found in one sample sequenced in a study of CD8 T cells in Susac syndrome. An input of roughly 0.45 to 1 ug of RNA was subjected to reverse transcription using random hexamers. TCRdb re-called the immunoSEQ multiplex PCR reads through MiXCR, storing one row per CDR3 protein. Here the sample spans about 47,000 distinct CDR3 sequences, 92% being singletons. Sequencing was done on a sample of CD8+ T cells from PBMCs. These receptors were obtained from a human donor in good health.

V is TRBV2 and J is TRBJ1-5, with D tentatively TRBD1 (5 bases). Germline lookup yields CDR1 SNHLY and CDR2 FYNNEI. This CDR3 has 15 amino acids. Trimming shortened V by 4 bases and J by 3 bases, and 13 bases separated the two germline ends. The CDR3 DNA sequence: TGTGCCAGCAGTGTAGGGGTGTTGATCAATCAGCCCCAGCATTTT. Translating it yields CASSVGVLINQPQHF.

J is TRBJ2-2 and V is TRBV6-2 or TRBV6-3; either TRBD1 or TRBD2 may supply D (5 bases each). Trimming took off 2 bases at V and 0 bases at J, with 13 bases between the two ends. CDR3 size: 17 residues. Germline V CDR1 and CDR2: MNHEY, SVGEGT. The CDR3 DNA sequence: TGTGCCAGCAGTTACAGTCACGGGACGGCGAACACCGGGGAGCTGTTTTTT. It is translated as CASSYSHGTANTGELFF.

This clonotype was recorded only once. J is TRBJ1-2 and V is TRBV27; D is possibly TRBD1 (6 bases). Trimming shortened V by 3 bases and J by 6 bases, and 11 bases separated the two germline ends. The germline V gene encodes CDR1 MNHEY and CDR2 SMNVEV (reference sequence). The CDR3 is 13 residues long. The DNA for the CDR3 is TGTGCCAGCAGTTTTTTTACAGGGAATGGCTACACCTTC. Protein sequence: CASSFFTGNGYTF.

This chain links TRBV12-3 or TRBV12-4 with TRBJ2-5; TRBD2 agrees at 9 bases. The CDR3 totals 18 residues. The ends lost 2 bases at V and 5 bases at J; junction bases unmatched: 15. The CDR3 coding sequence is TGTGCCAGCAGTTTAAGGGGGGCTAGCGGGATATTGGGGGAGACCCAGTACTTC. This gives the protein CASSLRGASGILGETQYF.